These 25 T cell receptor beta chains came from one sample sequenced in a study of identical twins. TCRdb fed the 5' RACE reads into MiXCR, producing one record per CDR3 protein. Altogether hundreds of thousands of distinct CDR3 sequences are present, around 21% being singletons, with the ten largest covering approximately 4.3%. The same sample was also used in a study of T cells expressing NK-cell markers.

The source material was PBMCs. These receptors came from a woman aged 18-29 years in good health.

There are a few counts of this clonotype. V is TRBV20-1 and J is TRBJ2-3; weak D call: TRBD2 (6 bases). V was cut by 6 bases and J by 4 bases, with 17 bases left in between. The length of the CDR3 is 14 residues. In germline, CDR1 is DFQATT, CDR2 SNEGSKA (reference sequence). The chain's CDR3 is CSAGVAAGPDTQYF. CDR3 nucleotide sequence: TGCAGTGCCGGAGTAGCGGCGGGCCCAGATACGCAGTATTTT.

About this clonotype: The junction and the germline gene differ at one end; a read error may be behind it. The J gene is TRBJ2-5, the V gene TRBV10-3; possible D gene TRBD2, 5 bases. Germline-derived CDR1 and CDR2 are ENHRY and SYGVKD. The CDR3 contains 13 residues. The CDR3 loop reads CAISDSVGETQNF. Here the CDR3 DNA reads TGTGCCATCAGTGATAGCGTCGGGGAGACCCAGAACTTC.

This clonotype came up a few times. The gene calls are TRBV6-2 or TRBV6-3 and TRBJ1-1; D call uncertain. The germline gives CDR1 MNHEY, CDR2 SVGEGT. This CDR3 contains 13 residues. Trimming removed 6 bases at V and 5 bases at J, with 13 bases between. CDR3 sequence (DNA): TGTGCCAGCAGAACCCGCTCGGGGACTGAAGCTTTCTTT. Its protein product is CASRTRSGTEAFF.

This chain uses TRBV7-9 with TRBJ1-2; D is uncertain. Trimming shortened V by 1 base and J by 8 bases, and 8 bases separated the two germline ends. CDR1 is SEHNR and CDR2 is FQNEAQ in the germline V gene (reference sequence). This CDR3 spans 12 amino acids. DNA for the CDR3: TGTGCCAGCAGCTTAGGGGCGTCCGGCTACACCTTC. As protein: CASSLGASGYTF.

In its sample, this clonotype was seen a few times. The chain combines TRBV9 with TRBJ2-3; the D gene is possibly TRBD2 (6 bases). V was trimmed by 5 bases and J by 5 bases, leaving 12 bases between them. Germline CDR1 reads SGDLS; CDR2 reads YYNGEE. There are 13 residues in the CDR3. CDR3 loop: CASRGVREDTQYF. The CDR3 region has the DNA TGTGCCAGCAGGGGGGTGCGGGAAGATACGCAGTATTTT.

This clonotype was counted only a few times. The V call is TRBV12-3 or TRBV12-4, the J call TRBJ2-1; 7 nucleotides align to TRBD2. With 7 bases clipped from V and 9 bases from J, the junction kept 3 bases outside the gene matches. The CDR3 runs to 11 residues. Here the CDR3 DNA reads TGTGCCAGCAATATAGCGGGTGAGCAGTTCTTC. It encodes CASNIAGEQFF.

This clonotype was found a few times. This chain connects TRBV12-3 or TRBV12-4 to TRBJ1-2; D gene unclear. The CDR3 runs 15 residues. V was pared by 6 bases and J by 4 bases, with 18 bases between. The CDR3 sequence: CASSPNGFKGYGYTF. DNA of the CDR3: TGTGCCAGCAGCCCCAACGGGTTCAAGGGCTATGGCTACACCTTC.

This chain joins TRBV5-1 and TRBJ1-2, with a weak D call TRBD1 (5 bases). V lost 1 base and J lost 3, with 19 bases in between. Germline V CDR1 and CDR2: SGHRS, YFSETQ. The CDR3 totals 17 residues. The CDR3 DNA reads as TGCGCCAGCAGCTTGCCGAAGGGCATGGGGCCCCACTATGGCTACACCTTC. Amino acid sequence: CASSLPKGMGPHYGYTF. Supplemented by reference TRBV5-1 and TRBJ1-2, the full variable domain reads KAGVTQTPRYLIKTRGQQVTLSCSPISGHRSVSWYQQTPGQGLQFLFEYFSETQRNKGNFPGRFSGRQFSNSRSEMNVSTLELGDSALYLCASSLPKGMGPHYGYTFGSGTRLTVV.

The chain recombines TRBV20-1 with TRBJ2-7; D gene unclear. From germline, CDR1 is DFQATT and CDR2 SNEGSKA (reference sequence). Trimming took off 4 bases at V and 5 bases at J, with 15 bases between the two ends. The CDR3 has 13 amino acids. The CDR3 sequence is CSATLNPFNEQYF. The CDR3 DNA sequence: TGCAGTGCTACCCTAAATCCCTTCAACGAGCAGTACTTC.

This clonotype has just a few counts. V and J are TRBV20-1 and TRBJ1-6; TRBD1 agrees at 7 bases. The CDR3 has 13 amino acids. The V segment lost 4 bases and the J segment 7 bases; nucleotides outside the gene matches: 4. Germline lookup yields CDR1 DFQATT and CDR2 SNEGSKA (reference sequence). The CDR3 DNA reads TGCAGTGCTAAAGGGGACAGCAATTCACCCCTCCACTTT. This encodes CSAKGDSNSPLHF.

The rearrangement links TRBV6-5 to TRBJ2-7; 7 nucleotides match TRBD2. Germline loops: CDR1 MNHEY, CDR2 SVGAGI. The CDR3 contains 12 residues. With V trimmed by 8 bases and J by 1 base, 2 bases remained unmatched. The CDR3 nucleotides are TGTGCCAGCGGGCGGGAGTCCTACGAGCAGTACTTC. It encodes CASGRESYEQYF.

This clonotype was counted many times. The chain recombines TRBV6-1 with TRBJ2-5; perhaps TRBD2 as D (6 bases). The CDR3 is made up of 12 amino acids. Trimming took 3 bases from V and 5 from J, leaving 7 bases between them. CDR1 MNHNS and CDR2 SASEGT come from the germline V gene. CDR3 protein: CASSDRGETQYF. CDR3 in DNA: TGTGCCAGCAGTGATCGGGGGGAGACCCAGTACTTC.

The chain employs TRBV6-4 and TRBJ1-6; unclear D gene. Trimming cost V 2 bases and J 14 bases, with 13 bases left between them. Germline V lookup: CDR1 MRHNA, CDR2 SNTAGT. This CDR3 is built from 13 residues. CDR3 loop: CASSDESGSSLHF. The CDR3 nucleotides read TGTGCCAGCAGTGACGAAAGCGGCAGTTCCCTCCACTTT.

Notes on this clonotype: A much larger clone lies one base from this, so it may be a read error. The genes are TRBV7-6 and TRBJ2-1; no reliable D call. V lost 1 base to trimming and J lost 10 bases, with 5 bases between them. Germline lookup yields CDR1 SGHVS and CDR2 FNYEAQ. The CDR3 has 11 amino acids. CDR3 sequence: CASSLEQEQFF. CDR3 bases: TGTGCCAGCAGCTTAGAACAGGAGCAGTTCTTC.

The chain joins TRBV5-1 to TRBJ2-5; either TRBD1 or TRBD2 may supply D (6 bases each). The germline V gene encodes CDR1 SGHRS and CDR2 YFSETQ. The V and J ends lost 2 bases and 5 bases respectively, with 25 bases between them. The CDR3 runs to 18 residues. The CDR3 nucleotides read TGCGCCAGCAGCTTTGGAGGAACGACTAGAGGGGGATTCGAGACCCAGTACTTC. Residues: CASSFGGTTRGGFETQYF.

This clonotype occurred a few times. V usage is TRBV12-3 or TRBV12-4 and J usage is TRBJ2-5; D is possibly TRBD2 (5 bases). The CDR3 contains 13 residues. The V gene lost 6 bases and the J gene lost 4 bases, with 12 bases spanning the gap. Written as DNA, the CDR3 is TGTGCCAGCAGCTCCTTTCGGGGAGAGACCCAGTACTTC. Translating it yields CASSSFRGETQYF.

A few counts support this clonotype. This rearrangement joins TRBV20-1 to TRBJ2-3, with D unresolved. This CDR3 region has 12 residues. The V and J ends lost 4 bases and 5 bases respectively, with 10 bases between them. In germline, CDR1 is DFQATT, CDR2 SNEGSKA (reference sequence). The CDR3 region is CSATSMRDTQYF. DNA for the CDR3: TGCAGTGCTACATCTATGAGAGATACGCAGTATTTT.

A few counts support this clonotype. The chain recombines TRBV20-1 with TRBJ1-2; D may be TRBD1 (5 bases). The CDR3 has 12 amino acids. Germline lookup yields CDR1 DFQATT and CDR2 SNEGSKA (reference sequence). V was shortened by 6 bases and J by 2 bases, with 10 bases between the two germline ends. CDR3 DNA sequence: TGCAGTGCCACACAGGAGAACTATGGCTACACCTTC. Protein product: CSATQENYGYTF.

The genes are TRBV4-3 and TRBJ2-1; D is possibly TRBD2 (5 bases). The CDR3 contains 16 residues. CDR1 is LGHNA, CDR2 YSLEER, per germline. Trimming stripped 3 bases from V and 0 bases from J, with 12 bases between. DNA of the CDR3: TGCGCCAGCAGCCAGTCCGGGATAAGCTCCTACAATGAGCAGTTCTTC. This encodes CASSQSGISSYNEQFF.

This clonotype was found a few times. V is TRBV4-1 and J is TRBJ2-3, with D maybe TRBD2 (6 bases). Germline V lookup: CDR1 MGHRA, CDR2 YSYEKL. With 4 bases removed from V and 7 bases from J, the gap between germline ends came to 9 bases. There are 12 residues in the CDR3. This chain's CDR3 is CASSRGGNTQYF. The DNA for the CDR3 is TGCGCCAGCAGCCGGGGAGGCAATACGCAGTATTTT.

The rearrangement uses TRBV10-2 and TRBJ2-3, with 9 positions matching TRBD2. Germline CDR1 and CDR2: WSHSY and SAAADI. V lost 6 bases and J lost 1; bases outside the gene matches: 2. The CDR3 is 14 residues long. Here the CDR3 DNA reads TGCGCCAGCAGGGAGCGGGGGGGCACAGATACGCAGTATTTT. This encodes CASRERGGTDTQYF.

This clonotype was observed a few times. The chain uses TRBV6-1 and TRBJ1-6; D is unclear. Germline values: CDR1 MNHNS, CDR2 SASEGT. V was pared by 10 bases and J by 10 bases, with 20 bases between. CDR3 length: 14 amino acids. CDR3 amino acids: CAIPGEAPSSPLHF. CDR3 in DNA: TGTGCCATCCCTGGGGAGGCCCCGAGCTCACCCCTCCACTTT.

The sample holds a few counts of this clonotype. The chain links TRBV10-3 to TRBJ2-4, with D uncertain. The CDR3 covers 11 residues. V was trimmed by 4 bases and J by 8 bases, leaving 6 bases between them. Germline assignment: CDR1 ENHRY and CDR2 SYGVKD. CDR3 in amino acids: CAISVGDIQYF. The CDR3 nucleotides are TGTGCCATCAGTGTGGGCGACATTCAGTACTTC.

The chain joins TRBV7-9 to TRBJ2-7, with D maybe TRBD1 (6 bases). This CDR3 has 14 residues. Trimming pared 5 bases from V and 6 bases from J, leaving 17 bases between. Germline values: CDR1 SEHNR, CDR2 FQNEAQ (reference sequence). CDR3 DNA: TGTGCCAGCAGCAACCTAGGGGGATTAGGCGAGCAGTACTTC. Protein product: CASSNLGGLGEQYF.

The CDR3: CASSGKLGGEQFF. The CDR3 nucleotides are TGTGCCAGCAGTGGCAAACTAGGGGGAGAGCAGTTCTTC. The chain has TRBV6-1 and TRBJ2-1; a weak D match, TRBD1 (6 bases). CDR3 length: 13 amino acids. CDR1 and CDR2 (germline): MNHNS, SASEGT. V lost 4 bases and J lost 10, with 14 bases in between.